This record concerns one T cell receptor beta chain sequence. Its antigen remains unidentified. Per-nucleotide qualities are absent, and no much larger clonotype sits a single base away. According to the germline V gene (reference sequence), CDR1 reads SGHNT and CDR2 reads YYREEE. The CDR3 sequence holds 15 residues, the cysteine and phenylalanine included. CDR3 DNA is the only sequence kept; it has 45 bases, read in frame from the first base. Trimming takes 0 bases from V and 1 base from J, and the germline ends sit 10 bases apart. The data were taken from a study of T cell changes during pregnancy in multiple sclerosis (dated by TCRdb to the late 2010s). Study-level background: In women with multiple sclerosis, the researchers looked at how the T cell repertoire shifted as pregnancy progressed.

The library was obtained by the immunoSEQ multiplex PCR assay. Drawn from immuneACCESS, this table holds only the in-frame rearrangements with V and J called that TCRdb kept. Clones are partly lost; checked studies trace under half to an unresolved V gene and leave the rest unexplained. The sample includes tens of thousands of clones, with 90% observed a single time. Together, the top ten hold over 1.2% of the sample. The sample in question was peripheral blood, obtained in the first trimester of pregnancy. The TCR sequence derives from a female donor in good health, enrolled as a control in a pregnancy study. Here the chain combines TRBV5-4 and TRBJ1-1; the D region possibly corresponds to TRBD1 (5 bases align). The CDR3 region has the sequence CASSLGPGQNTEAFF. In nucleotides, the sequence is TGTGCCAGCAGCTTGGGCCCAGGGCAGAACACTGAAGCTTTCTTT.